The rows below give T cell receptor beta chains drawn from one sample of a study of T cell repertoires in cytomegalovirus infection. These TCRs are of unknown antigen specificity. TCRdb analysed the reads with MiXCR anew, one entry per CDR3 protein. The sample includes approximately 81,000 distinct CDR3 sequences, 24% of them seen just once. Specimen: CD8+ T cells from cultured PBMCs, collected from culture after CMV antigen stimulation. These receptors originate from a human donor in good health (CMV status not recorded). Some clones in this sample may be carry-over from other donors' samples. The CDR3 runs from the conserved cysteine through the conserved F or W. A D gene is named only where the DNA matches it firmly. Clone size is given for some rows only: seen once, a few or many times, or a class if the clone is expanded.

>TRBV9|TRBD2|few|TRBJ2-3
CASSVSVAGDTDTQYF
TGTGCCAGCAGCGTGTCGGTAGCGGGGGACACAGATACGCAGTATTTT
>TRBV5-4|TRBD2|-|TRBJ2-3
CASSLVTRLAGGTDTQYF
TGTGCCAGCAGCTTGGTGACCAGACTAGCGGGAGGGACAGATACGCAGTATTTT
>TRBV6-6|-|-|TRBJ2-3
CASSYLSTDTQYF
TGTGCCAGCAGTTACTTAAGCACAGATACGCAGTATTTT
>TRBV7-6|-|many|TRBJ1-1
CASSLGLMGQNTEAFF
TGTGCCAGCAGCTTAGGTCTAATGGGACAGAACACTGAAGCTTTCTTT
>TRBV20-1|TRBD2|-|TRBJ2-1
CSAQTSGRVDEQFF
TGCAGTGCCCAGACTAGCGGGAGGGTCGATGAGCAGTTCTTC
>TRBV7-3|-|-|TRBJ2-3
CAGRGGVSTDTQYF
TGTGCCGGCAGGGGGGGGGTTAGCACAGATACGCAGTATTTT
>TRBV5-6|-|few|TRBJ2-3
CASSSGTVYSDTQYF
TGTGCCAGCAGCTCGGGGACTGTCTACAGCGATACGCAGTATTTT
>TRBV5-1|TRBD1|-|TRBJ1-1
CASSLRQGAASEAFF
TGCGCCAGCAGCTTGCGACAGGGGGCTGCGTCTGAAGCTTTCTTT
>TRBV19|TRBD1|few|TRBJ1-1
CASNRWTGGFVPEAFF
TGTGCCAGTAACCGATGGACAGGGGGCTTTGTTCCTGAAGCTTTCTTT
>TRBV6-1|TRBD2|many|TRBJ2-4
CASSEGLAGGTLAKNIQYF
TGTGCCAGCAGTGAAGGGCTAGCGGGAGGAACTCTAGCCAAAAACATTCAGTACTTC
>TRBV5-1|-|few|TRBJ1-2
CASSFEGPNYGYTF
TGCGCCAGCAGCTTTGAGGGGCCCAACTATGGCTACACCTTC
>TRBV20-1|-|many|TRBJ2-4
CSARDRASMAKNIQYF
TGCAGTGCGAGAGACCGGGCATCCATGGCCAAAAACATTCAGTACTTC
>TRBV28|-|-|TRBJ2-5
CASSLAAASTQETQYF
TGTGCCAGCAGTTTGGCAGCCGCCTCAACACAAGAGACCCAGTACTTC
>TRBV20-1|TRBD1|-|TRBJ2-4
CSARGTGINIQYF
TGCAGTGCTAGAGGGACAGGGATAAACATTCAGTACTTC
>TRBV7-2|-|many|TRBJ1-1
CASTPVGGQTEAFF
TGTGCCAGCACCCCTGTCGGGGGGCAGACTGAAGCTTTCTTT
>TRBV20-1|TRBD1|-|TRBJ1-2
CSARIEEGALGGYTF
TGCAGTGCTAGAATTGAGGAGGGGGCGCTGGGAGGCTACACCTTC
>TRBV6-4|-|many|TRBJ2-1
CASSDQGNDEQFF
TGTGCCAGCAGTGACCAGGGTAACGATGAGCAGTTCTTC
>TRBV10-3|-|-|TRBJ1-5
CAISQAGNQLQHF
TGTGCCATCAGTCAGGCAGGGAATCAGCTCCAGCATTTT
>TRBV6-4|-|many|TRBJ2-5
CASSPSEGPQETQYF
TGTGCCAGCAGTCCCTCCGAGGGGCCGCAAGAGACCCAGTACTTC
>TRBV12-3/TRBV12-4|-|many|TRBJ2-7
CASSYFPGQGYEQYF
TGTGCCAGCAGTTACTTCCCGGGCCAGGGCTACGAGCAGTACTTC
>TRBV27|-|many|TRBJ2-7
CASGPGQSYEQYF
TGTGCCAGCGGCCCCGGACAGTCTTACGAGCAGTACTTC
>TRBV7-2|-|many|TRBJ2-4
CASSPQRWSLRDQAKNIQYF
TGTGCCAGCAGCCCTCAAAGATGGAGTTTGAGGGATCAAGCCAAAAACATTCAGTACTTC
>TRBV11-2|-|many|TRBJ2-4
CASGGLNKNIQYF
TGTGCCAGCGGAGGACTTAACAAAAACATTCAGTACTTC
>TRBV6-5|-|once|TRBJ1-2
CASSYDRTNYGYTF
TGTGCCAGCAGTTACGACAGGACTAACTATGGCTACACCTTC
>TRBV4-3|-|-|TRBJ1-1
CASSQDRGGITEAFF
TGCGCCAGCAGCCAAGATCGAGGGGGGATAACTGAAGCTTTCTTT
>TRBV29-1|-|few|TRBJ2-7
CSVESNLDYEQYF
TGCAGCGTTGAATCCAACCTAGACTACGAGCAGTACTTC
>TRBV6-5|-|few|TRBJ1-6
CASRGEVGSYNSPLHF
TGTGCCAGCAGAGGGGAGGTTGGGTCCTATAATTCACCCCTCCACTTT
>TRBV7-9|-|few|TRBJ2-7
CASSPTTGFVNYEQYF
TGTGCCAGCAGCCCTACCACAGGGTTCGTCAACTACGAGCAGTACTTC